Listed here is a single T cell receptor beta chain. The authors made TCR beta cDNA from approximately 500 ng total RNA with a constant-region primer. Library construction for TCR beta comprised three nested multiplex PCR rounds performed with slightly modified ARM-PCR. The first two PCR rounds used TRBV1-TRBV30 primers with a Cbeta primer, roughly 10 cycles each. TCRdb redid the calling of the multiplex PCR reads with MiXCR, one entry per CDR3 protein. The sample gives approximately 22,000 distinct CDR3 sequences, roughly 70% of which show up once; 35% to 45% is in the top ten. The data were taken from a study of tumor-infiltrating lymphocytes in primary liver carcinoma. Study-wide background: Patients of both sexes were 30 to 69 years old.

The roughly 19-33 mg bulk tissue piece was not sorted before simultaneous RNA and DNA extraction. The germline gives CDR1 MNHEY, CDR2 SVGAGI. This CDR3 comprises 14 residues. The V end was cut by 6 bases, the J end by 3 bases, with 12 bases between. This TCR derives from a middle-aged man with primary liver carcinoma and hepatitis B virus infection. The genes are TRBV6-5 and TRBJ1-5; TRBD1 might be the D (5 bases). The source material was liver tumor tissue from sampling region 1. The subset is: tumor region T1, superior pole. CDR3 in amino acids: CASRGGGHNQPQHF. As DNA, the CDR3 is TGTGCCAGCAGGGGGGGAGGTCACAATCAGCCCCAGCATTTT.